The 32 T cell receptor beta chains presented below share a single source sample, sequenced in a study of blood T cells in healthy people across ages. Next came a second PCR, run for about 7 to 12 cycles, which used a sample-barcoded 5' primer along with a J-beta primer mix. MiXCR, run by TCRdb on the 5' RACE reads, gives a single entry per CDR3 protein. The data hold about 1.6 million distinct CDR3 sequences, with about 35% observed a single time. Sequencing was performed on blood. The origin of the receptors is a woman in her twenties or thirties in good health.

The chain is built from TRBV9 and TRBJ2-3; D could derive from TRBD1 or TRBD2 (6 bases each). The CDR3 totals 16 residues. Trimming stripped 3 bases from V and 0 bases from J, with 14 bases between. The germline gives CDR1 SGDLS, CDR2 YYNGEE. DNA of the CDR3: TGTGCCAGCAGCGGCCACCAGGGGACTAGCACAGATACGCAGTATTTT. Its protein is CASSGHQGTSTDTQYF.

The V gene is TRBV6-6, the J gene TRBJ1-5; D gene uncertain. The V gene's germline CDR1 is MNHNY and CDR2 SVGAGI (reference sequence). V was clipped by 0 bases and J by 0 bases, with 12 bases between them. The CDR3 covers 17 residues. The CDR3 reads CASSYSSRSDSNQPQHF. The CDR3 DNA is TGTGCCAGCAGTTACTCCTCCAGATCTGATAGCAATCAGCCCCAGCATTTT.

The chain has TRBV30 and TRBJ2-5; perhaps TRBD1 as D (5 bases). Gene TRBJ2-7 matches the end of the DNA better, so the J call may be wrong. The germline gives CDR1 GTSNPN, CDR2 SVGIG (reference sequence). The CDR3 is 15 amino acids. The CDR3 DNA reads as TGTGCCTGGAGGGGGCCGAGCACACGCCTCGGCGAGCAGTACTTC. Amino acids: CAWRGPSTRLGEQYF.

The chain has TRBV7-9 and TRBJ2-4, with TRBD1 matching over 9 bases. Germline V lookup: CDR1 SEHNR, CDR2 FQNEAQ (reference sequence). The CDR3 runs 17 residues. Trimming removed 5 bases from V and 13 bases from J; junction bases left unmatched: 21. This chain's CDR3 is CASSHSRDRAGSYKQYF. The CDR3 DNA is TGTGCCAGCAGCCATTCCCGGGACAGGGCCGGTTCCTACAAGCAGTACTTC.

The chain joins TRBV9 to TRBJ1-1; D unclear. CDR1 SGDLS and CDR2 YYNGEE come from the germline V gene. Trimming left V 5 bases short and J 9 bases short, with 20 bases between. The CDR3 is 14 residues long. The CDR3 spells CASRETLLPLQAFF. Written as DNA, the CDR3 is TGTGCCAGCAGAGAGACACTTCTCCCCCTTCAAGCTTTCTTT.

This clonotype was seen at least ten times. CDR3 DNA sequence: TGTGCCAGCAGCTTAATCGCTTATTACAATGAGCAGTTCTTC. It is translated as CASSLIAYYNEQFF. The V and J genes are TRBV7-2 and TRBJ2-1; D gene uncertain. V was pared by 2 bases and J by 4 bases, with 9 bases between. From germline, CDR1 is SGHTA and CDR2 FQGNSA. The CDR3 has 14 amino acids.

CDR3 region: CASSLGQGRWNEQFF. The DNA of the CDR3 is TGTGCCAGCAGTTTAGGGCAGGGCCGGTGGAATGAGCAGTTCTTC. The chain has TRBV12-3 or TRBV12-4 and TRBJ2-1; D is possibly TRBD1 (5 bases). This CDR3 has 15 residues. V lost 1 base to trimming and J lost 7 bases, with 14 bases between them.

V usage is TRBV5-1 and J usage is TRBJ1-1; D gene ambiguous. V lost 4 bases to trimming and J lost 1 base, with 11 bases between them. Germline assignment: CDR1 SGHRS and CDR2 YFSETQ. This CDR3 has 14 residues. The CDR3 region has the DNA TGCGCCAGCAGCCAAGGACGGCGGAACACTGAAGCTTTCTTT. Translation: CASSQGRRNTEAFF.

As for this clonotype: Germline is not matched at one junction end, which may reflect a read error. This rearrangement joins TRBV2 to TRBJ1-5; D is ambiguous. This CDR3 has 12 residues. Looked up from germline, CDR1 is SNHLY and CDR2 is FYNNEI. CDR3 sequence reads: CASRESNRPQHF. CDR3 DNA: TGTGCCAGCAGGGAAAGCAATCGGCCCCAGCATTTT.

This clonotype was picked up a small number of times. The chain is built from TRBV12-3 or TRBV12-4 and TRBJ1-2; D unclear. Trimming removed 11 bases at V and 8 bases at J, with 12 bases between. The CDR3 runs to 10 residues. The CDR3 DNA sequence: TGTGCCTCGTACGCGGGAGGCTACACCTTC. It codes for CASYAGGYTF.

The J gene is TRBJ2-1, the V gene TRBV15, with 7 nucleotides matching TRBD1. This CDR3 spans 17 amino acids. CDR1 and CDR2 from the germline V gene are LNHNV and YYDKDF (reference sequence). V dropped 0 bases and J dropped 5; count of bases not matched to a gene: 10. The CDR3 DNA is TGTGCCACCAGCAGAGACCCGACAGGGTCCCCCGACAATGAGCAGTTCTTC. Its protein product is CATSRDPTGSPDNEQFF.

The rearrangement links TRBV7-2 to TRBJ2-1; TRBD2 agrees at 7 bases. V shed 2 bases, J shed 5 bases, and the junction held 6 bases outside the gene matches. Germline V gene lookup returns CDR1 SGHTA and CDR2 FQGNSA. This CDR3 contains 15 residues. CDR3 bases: TGTGCCAGCAGCTTACAGACTAGCTTGAACAATGAGCAGTTCTTC. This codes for CASSLQTSLNNEQFF.

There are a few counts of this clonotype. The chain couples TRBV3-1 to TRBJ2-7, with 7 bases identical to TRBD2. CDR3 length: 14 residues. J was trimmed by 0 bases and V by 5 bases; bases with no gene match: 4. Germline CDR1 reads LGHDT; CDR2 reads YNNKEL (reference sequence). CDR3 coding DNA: TGTGCCAGCAGCGGGAGCGGGGTCTCCTACGAGCAGTACTTC. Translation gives CASSGSGVSYEQYF.

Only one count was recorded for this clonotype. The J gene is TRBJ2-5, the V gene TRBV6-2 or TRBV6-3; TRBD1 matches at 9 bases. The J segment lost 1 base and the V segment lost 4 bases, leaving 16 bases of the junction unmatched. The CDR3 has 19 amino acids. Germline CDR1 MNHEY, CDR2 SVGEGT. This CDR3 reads CASSWDVQGAQGTQETQYF. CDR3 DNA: TGTGCCAGCAGTTGGGACGTACAGGGGGCACAAGGTACCCAAGAGACCCAGTACTTC.

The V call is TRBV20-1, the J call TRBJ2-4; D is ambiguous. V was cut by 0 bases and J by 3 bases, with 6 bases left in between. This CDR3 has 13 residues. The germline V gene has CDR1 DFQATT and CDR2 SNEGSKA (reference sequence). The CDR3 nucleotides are TGCAGTGCTAGAGACAACAGCAAAAACATTCAGTACTTC. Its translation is CSARDNSKNIQYF.

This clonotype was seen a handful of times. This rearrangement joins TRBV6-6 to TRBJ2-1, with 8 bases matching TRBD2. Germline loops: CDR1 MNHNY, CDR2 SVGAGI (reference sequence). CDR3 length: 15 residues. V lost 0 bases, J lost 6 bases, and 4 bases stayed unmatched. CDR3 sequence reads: CASSYSAGGVNEQFF. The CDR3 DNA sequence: TGTGCCAGCAGTTACTCGGCGGGGGGTGTCAATGAGCAGTTCTTC.

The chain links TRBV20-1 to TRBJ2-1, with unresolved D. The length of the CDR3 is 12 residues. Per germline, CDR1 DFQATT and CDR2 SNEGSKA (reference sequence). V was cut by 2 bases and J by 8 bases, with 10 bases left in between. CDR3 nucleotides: TGCAGTGCTAGAAACTACTATGATGAGCAGTTCTTC. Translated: CSARNYYDEQFF.

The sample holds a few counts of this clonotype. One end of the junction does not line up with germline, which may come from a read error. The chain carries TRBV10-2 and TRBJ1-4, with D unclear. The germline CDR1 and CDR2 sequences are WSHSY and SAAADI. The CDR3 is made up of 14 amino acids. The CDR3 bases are TGCGCCAGCAGTGAGGACGGGCGTTTTGAAAGACTGTTTTTT. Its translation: CASSEDGRFERLFF.

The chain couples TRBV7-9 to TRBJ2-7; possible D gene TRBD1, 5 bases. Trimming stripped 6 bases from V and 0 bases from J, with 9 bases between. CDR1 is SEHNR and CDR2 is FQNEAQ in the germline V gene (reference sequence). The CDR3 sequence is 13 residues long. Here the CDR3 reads CASRHQGSYEQYF. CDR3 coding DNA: TGTGCCAGCAGACACCAGGGCTCCTACGAGCAGTACTTC.

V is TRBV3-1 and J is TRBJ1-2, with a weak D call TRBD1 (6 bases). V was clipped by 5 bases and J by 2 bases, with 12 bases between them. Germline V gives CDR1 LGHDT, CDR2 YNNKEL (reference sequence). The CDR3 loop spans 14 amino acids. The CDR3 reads CASSIADSNYGYTF. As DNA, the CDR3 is TGTGCCAGCAGCATAGCGGACAGCAACTATGGCTACACCTTC. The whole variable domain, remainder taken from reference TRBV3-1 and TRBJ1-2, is DTAVSQTPKYLVTQMGNDKSIKCEQNLGHDTMYWYKQDSKKFLKIMFSYNNKELIINETVPNRFSPKSPDKAHLNLHINSLELGDSAVYFCASSIADSNYGYTFGSGTRLTVV.

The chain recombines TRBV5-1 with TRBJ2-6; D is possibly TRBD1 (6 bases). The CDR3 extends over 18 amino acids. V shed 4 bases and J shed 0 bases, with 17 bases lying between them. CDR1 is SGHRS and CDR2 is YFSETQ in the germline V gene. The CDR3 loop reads CASSPMRDNFSGANVLTF. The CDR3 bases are TGCGCCAGCAGCCCGATGAGGGACAATTTCTCTGGGGCCAACGTCCTGACTTTC. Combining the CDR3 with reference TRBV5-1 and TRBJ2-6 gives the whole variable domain KAGVTQTPRYLIKTRGQQVTLSCSPISGHRSVSWYQQTPGQGLQFLFEYFSETQRNKGNFPGRFSGRQFSNSRSEMNVSTLELGDSALYLCASSPMRDNFSGANVLTFGAGSRLTVL.

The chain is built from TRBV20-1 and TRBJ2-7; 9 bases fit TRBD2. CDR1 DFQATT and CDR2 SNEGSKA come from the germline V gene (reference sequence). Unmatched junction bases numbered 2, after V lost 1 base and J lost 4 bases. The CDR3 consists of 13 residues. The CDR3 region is CSARGLAEYEQYF. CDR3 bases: TGCAGTGCTAGAGGACTAGCGGAATACGAGCAGTACTTC.

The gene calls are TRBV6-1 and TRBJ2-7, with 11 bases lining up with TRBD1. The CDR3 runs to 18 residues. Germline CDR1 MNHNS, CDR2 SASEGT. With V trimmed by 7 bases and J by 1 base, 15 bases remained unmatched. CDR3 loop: CASTLWGQGGLSSYEQYF. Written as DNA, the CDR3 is TGTGCCAGCACCCTATGGGGACAGGGGGGACTCAGTTCCTACGAGCAGTACTTC.

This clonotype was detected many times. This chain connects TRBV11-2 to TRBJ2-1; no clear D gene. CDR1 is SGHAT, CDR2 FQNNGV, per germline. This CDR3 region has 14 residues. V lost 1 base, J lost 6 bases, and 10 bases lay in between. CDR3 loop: CASSLVQYFNEQFF. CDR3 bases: TGTGCCAGCAGCTTAGTTCAGTACTTCAATGAGCAGTTCTTC.

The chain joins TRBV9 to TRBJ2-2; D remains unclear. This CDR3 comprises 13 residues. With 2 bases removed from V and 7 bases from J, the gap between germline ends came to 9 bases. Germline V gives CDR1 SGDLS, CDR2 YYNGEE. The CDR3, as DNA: TGTGCCAGCAGCGTCCTGGGTTACGGGGAGCTGTTTTTT. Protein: CASSVLGYGELFF.

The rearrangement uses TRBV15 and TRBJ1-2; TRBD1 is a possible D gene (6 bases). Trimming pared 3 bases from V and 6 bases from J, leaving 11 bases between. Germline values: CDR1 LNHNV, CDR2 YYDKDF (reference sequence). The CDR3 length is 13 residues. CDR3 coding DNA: TGTGCCACCAGCAGCCCATACAGGGATGGCTACACCTTC. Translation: CATSSPYRDGYTF.

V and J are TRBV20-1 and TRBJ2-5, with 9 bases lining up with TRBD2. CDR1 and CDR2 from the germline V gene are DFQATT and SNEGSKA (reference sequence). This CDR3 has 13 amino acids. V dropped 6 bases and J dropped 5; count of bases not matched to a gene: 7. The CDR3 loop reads CSASRTSEETQYF. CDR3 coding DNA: TGCAGTGCATCTAGGACTAGCGAGGAGACCCAGTACTTC.

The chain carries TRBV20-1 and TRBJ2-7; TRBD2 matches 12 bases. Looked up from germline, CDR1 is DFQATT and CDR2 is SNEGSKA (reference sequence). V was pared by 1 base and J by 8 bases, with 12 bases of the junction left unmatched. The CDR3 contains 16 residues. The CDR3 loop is CSARAGLAGTSTKQYF. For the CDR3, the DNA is TGCAGTGCTAGAGCCGGACTAGCGGGGACGTCTACGAAGCAGTACTTC.

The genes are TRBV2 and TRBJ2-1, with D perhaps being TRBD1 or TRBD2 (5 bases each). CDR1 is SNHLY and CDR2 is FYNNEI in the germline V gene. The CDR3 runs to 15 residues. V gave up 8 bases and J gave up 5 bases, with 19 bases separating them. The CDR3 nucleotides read TGTGCCAGCGGCCCACCCGGGGCAGGGAACAATGAGCAGTTCTTC. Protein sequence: CASGPPGAGNNEQFF.

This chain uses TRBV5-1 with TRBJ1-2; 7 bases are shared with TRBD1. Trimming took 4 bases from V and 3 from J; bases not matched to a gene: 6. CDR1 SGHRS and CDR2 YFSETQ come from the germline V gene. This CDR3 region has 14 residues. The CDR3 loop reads CASSRQGLDYGYTF. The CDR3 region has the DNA TGCGCCAGCAGCCGACAGGGCCTGGACTATGGCTACACCTTC.

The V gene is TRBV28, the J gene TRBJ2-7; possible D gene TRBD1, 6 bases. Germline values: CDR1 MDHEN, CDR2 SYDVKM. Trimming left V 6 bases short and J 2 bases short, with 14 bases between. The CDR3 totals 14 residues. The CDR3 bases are TGTGCCAGCAGGGCACAGGGTAAGGCCTACGAGCAGTACTTC. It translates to CASRAQGKAYEQYF.

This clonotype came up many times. This chain's CDR3 is CASSQDLQGWVEQYF. The CDR3 DNA reads as TGTGCCAGCAGCCAAGATCTACAGGGGTGGGTCGAGCAGTACTTC. This chain joins TRBV4-2 and TRBJ2-7; 7 nucleotides align to TRBD1. This CDR3 comprises 15 residues. The junction had 8 bases not matched to a gene; V was cut back by 0 bases and J by 6 bases. Per germline, CDR1 LGHNA and CDR2 YNFKEQ.